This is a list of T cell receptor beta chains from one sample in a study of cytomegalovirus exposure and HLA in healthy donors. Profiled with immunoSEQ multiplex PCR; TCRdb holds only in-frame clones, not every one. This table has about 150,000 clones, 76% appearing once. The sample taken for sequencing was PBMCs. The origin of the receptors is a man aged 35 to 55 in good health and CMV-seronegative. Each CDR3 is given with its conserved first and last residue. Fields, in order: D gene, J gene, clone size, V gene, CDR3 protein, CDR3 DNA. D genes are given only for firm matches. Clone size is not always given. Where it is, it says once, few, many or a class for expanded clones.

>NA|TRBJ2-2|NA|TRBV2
CASSDSNTGELFF
TGTGCCAGCAGTGATAGTAACACCGGGGAGCTGTTTTTT
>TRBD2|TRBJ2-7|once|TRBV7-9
CASSLPTSGTYEQYF
TGTGCCAGCAGCCTCCCTACTAGCGGAACATACGAGCAGTACTTC
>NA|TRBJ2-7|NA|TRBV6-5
CASSTTVSSYEQYF
TGTGCCAGCAGTACGACAGTCAGCTCCTACGAGCAGTACTTC
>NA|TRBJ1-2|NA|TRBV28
CASKNLLYGYTF
TGTGCCTCAAAAAACTTATTGTATGGCTACACCTTC
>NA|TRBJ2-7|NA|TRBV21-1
CASSKLTSGGAVSEQYF
TGTGCCAGCAGCAAATTGACTAGCGGGGGGGCAGTGAGCGAGCAGTACTTC
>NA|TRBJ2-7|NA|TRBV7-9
CASSIPWKGDEQYF
TGTGCCAGCAGCATCCCCTGGAAGGGGGACGAGCAGTACTTC
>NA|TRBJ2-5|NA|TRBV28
CASSLTDSRQETQYF
TGTGCCAGCAGTCTTACGGACTCGCGACAAGAGACCCAGTACTTC
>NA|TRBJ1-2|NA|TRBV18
CASGESAVVYYGYTF
TGTGCCAGCGGGGAGAGCGCGGTCGTCTACTATGGCTACACCTTC
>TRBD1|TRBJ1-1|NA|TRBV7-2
CASSETGGTEAFF
TGTGCCAGCAGCGAAACAGGGGGCACTGAAGCTTTCTTT
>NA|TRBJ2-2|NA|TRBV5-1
CASSLRGGTGELFF
TGCGCCAGCAGCTTGAGAGGTGGTACCGGGGAGCTGTTTTTT